A single TCR beta chain is shown here with its context. This clonotype appeared a few times. This receptor's antigen is unknown. No base-level quality is on record; no much larger clone is a single base apart. These data are taken from a study of T-cell reconstitution after alpha-beta-depleted transplantation in children (dated by TCRdb to the mid-2010s). About the full investigation: Using TCR repertoire profiling, the study quantitatively followed how T-cell immune reconstitution unfolded in children after TCRalphabeta/CD19-depleted allogeneic hematopoietic cell transplantation.

Overall study outcomes, separate from this receptor: Apparently early alphabetaT-cell count recovery about two months after transplant reportedly relied on only several hundred rapidly expanded clones derived from non-depleted graft cells. In some patients, high TCRbeta diversity at day 60 was attributed to recipient T cells and intrathymic progenitors that had survived conditioning. Over subsequent months, a decline in hyperexpanded clone frequencies was noted, and after one year, T-cell counts and TCRbeta diversity were mostly ascribed to newly produced T cells.

The treatment or condition label for this specimen denotes: allogeneic hematopoietic cell transplantation with graft depleted of TCRalphabeta T cells and CD19 B cells. Transplant recipients were children who received TCRalphabeta/CD19-depleted allogeneic hematopoietic cell grafts. CDR1 SGHVS and CDR2 FNYEAQ were looked up in the germline V gene. The CDR3, cysteine through phenylalanine, is 14 amino acids long. Only the CDR3 DNA stays, 42 bases, in frame from base 1. V is pared back by 1 base and J by 7 bases, with 10 bases lying between the germline termini. Library prep was done by PCR. The sequencer listed for this sample is Illumina HiSeq 2500. Molecular barcoding was employed in the preparation of TCR libraries, with unique molecular identifiers being used to normalize TCRbeta repertoire quantification. The raw public reads went through TCRdb reprocessing: fastp at Q25, MiXCR clone calling, in-frame beta chains kept. Entries that share a CDR3 protein sequence are merged under the most common genes and DNA. Across this sample there are around 370,000 distinct CDR3 sequences, with 15% to 20% seen only once. The ten largest clones represent approximately 38% of the sample.

The chain is assembled from TRBV7-6 and TRBJ1-4; TRBD1 is perhaps the D gene, given 5 matching bases. This sample comprised PBMCs, mostly from graft donor cells, obtained 360 days after TCRalphabeta/CD19-depleted stem cell transplant. This TCR came from a male patient under 10 years old who had a stem cell transplant for acute lymphoblastic leukemia, so the T cells may come from the graft donor. The DNA sequence follows: TGTGCCAGCAGCTTAGGGCCGGGGGGTGAAAAACTGTTTTTT. It codes for CASSLGPGGEKLFF.